This T cell receptor beta chain was found in a study of glioma-infiltrating T cells. Study-wide results and limits: Tissue and blood shared very few CDR3 sequences. Above-expected tissue-blood divergence occurred in all gliomas, most in low-grade ones.

Amplification of TCR alpha and beta CDR3 regions from RNA used iRepertoire nested multiplex PCR. Input was roughly 95-450 ng of tissue mRNA or PBMC total RNA. Via MiXCR, TCRdb re-called the multiplex PCR reads, giving one row per CDR3 protein. The data show 93,000 or so distinct CDR3 sequences, around 31% seen once. On this clonotype: What it recognizes is unknown. The junction differs from germline at one of its ends, possibly a read error.

The CDR3 sequence is 14 residues long. Sequenced input: glioma tissue, nonneoplastic brain tissue, or PBMCs (not recorded which). The V gene is TRBV12-3 or TRBV12-4, the J gene TRBJ1-4; tentatively, D is TRBD1 (6 bases). The source is a human donor with low-grade glioma or glioblastoma, undergoing nonglioma brain surgery, or in good health (not recorded which). CDR3 in amino acids: CPSSRDRFNEKLFF. CDR3 coding DNA: TGTCCCAGCAGCCGAGACAGGTTTAATGAAAAACTGTTTTTT.